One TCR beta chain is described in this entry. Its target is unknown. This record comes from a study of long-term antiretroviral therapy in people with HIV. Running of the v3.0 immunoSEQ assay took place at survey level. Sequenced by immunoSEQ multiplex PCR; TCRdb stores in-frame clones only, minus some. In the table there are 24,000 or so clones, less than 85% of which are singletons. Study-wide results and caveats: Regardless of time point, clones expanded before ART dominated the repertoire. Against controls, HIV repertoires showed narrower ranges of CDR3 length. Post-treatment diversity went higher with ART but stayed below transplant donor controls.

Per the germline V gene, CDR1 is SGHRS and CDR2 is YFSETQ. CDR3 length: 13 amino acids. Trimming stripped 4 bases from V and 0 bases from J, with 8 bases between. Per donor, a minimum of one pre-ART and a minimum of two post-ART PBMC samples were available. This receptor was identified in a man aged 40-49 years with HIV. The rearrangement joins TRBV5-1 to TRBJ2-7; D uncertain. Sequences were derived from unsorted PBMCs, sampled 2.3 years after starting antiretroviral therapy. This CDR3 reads CASSPDHSYEQYF. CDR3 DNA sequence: TGCGCCAGCAGCCCGGACCACTCCTACGAGCAGTACTTC.